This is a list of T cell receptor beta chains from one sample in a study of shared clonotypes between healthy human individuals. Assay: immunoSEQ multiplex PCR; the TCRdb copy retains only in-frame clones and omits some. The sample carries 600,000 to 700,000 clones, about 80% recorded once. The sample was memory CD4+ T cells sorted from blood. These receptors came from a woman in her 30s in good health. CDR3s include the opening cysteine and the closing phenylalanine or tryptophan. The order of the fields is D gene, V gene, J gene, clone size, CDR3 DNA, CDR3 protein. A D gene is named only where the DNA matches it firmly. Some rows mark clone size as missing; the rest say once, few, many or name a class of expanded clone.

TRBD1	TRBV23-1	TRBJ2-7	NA	TGCGCCAGCAGTCAATCGGGGACAGGGGGTATGTACGAGCAGTACTTC	CASSQSGTGGMYEQYF
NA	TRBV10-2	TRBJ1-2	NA	TGCGCCAGCAGTGAGGTGCTCGTTCCCGGGACGGCGTATGGCTACACCTTC	CASSEVLVPGTAYGYTF
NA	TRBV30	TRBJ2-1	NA	TGTGCCTGGTTAGGTACAGCGTTCTTC	CAWLGTAFF
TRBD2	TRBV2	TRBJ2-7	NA	TGTGCCAGCAGCCGAGACAGCGGGAATGCGTACTTC	CASSRDSGNAYF
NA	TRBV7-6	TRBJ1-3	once	TGTGCCAGCAGCTTGGGTTTTGGACAACAGGGACATAAGGTTTACTCTGGAAACACCATATATTTT	CASSLGFGQQGHKVYSGNTIYF
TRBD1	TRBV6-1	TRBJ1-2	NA	TGTGCCAGCAGTGAGACAAGACAGGGGGCGCGAGGCTACACCTTC	CASSETRQGARGYTF
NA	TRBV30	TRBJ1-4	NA	TGTGCCTGGAGCCACGCTTCGACAGGCGCTAATGAAAAACTGTTTTTT	CAWSHASTGANEKLFF
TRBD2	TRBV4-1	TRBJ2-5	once	TGCGCCAGCAGCCGTGAAGATGCGGGGGACCTGCGGACCCAGTACTTC	CASSREDAGDLRTQYF
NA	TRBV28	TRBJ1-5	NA	TGTGCCAGCAGATCCTGGGGAAGGGGCAATCAGCCCCAGCATTTT	CASRSWGRGNQPQHF
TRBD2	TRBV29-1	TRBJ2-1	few	TGCAGCGTTGCCACGACTAGCGGCAACAATGAGCAGTTCTTC	CSVATTSGNNEQFF